Listed below are T cell receptor beta chains from one sample, sequenced in a study of T cell responses to AZD1222 COVID-19 vaccine. Profiled with immunoSEQ multiplex PCR; TCRdb holds only in-frame clones, not every one. Of fewer than 90,000 clones in the sample, around nine tenths are singletons; the top ten hold about 7%. The sample consisted of peripheral blood, taken 28 days after the second AZD1222 dose. Receptor source: an adult who received the AZD1222 COVID-19 vaccine. Both conserved end residues are part of each CDR3. D genes are given only for firm matches. Only some rows state a clone size, as once, few, many or a class for expanded clones.

TRBJ2-3	NA	TRBV2	NA	CASRHKTSTDTQYF	TGTGCCAGCAGACACAAGACTAGCACAGATACGCAGTATTTT
TRBJ1-2	NA	TRBV5-5	NA	CASSLIQRPNYGYTF	TGTGCCAGCAGCTTGATACAGAGACCTAACTATGGCTACACCTTC
TRBJ2-5	NA	TRBV11-2	NA	CASSRLGRETQYF	TGTGCCAGCAGTCGACTAGGTCGAGAGACCCAGTACTTC
TRBJ2-7	NA	TRBV6-5	TRBD1	CASSPRDRVAYEQYF	TGTGCCAGCAGTCCCCGGGACAGGGTAGCCTACGAGCAGTACTTC
TRBJ2-3	NA	TRBV23-1	NA	CASSQSRRPTTDTQYF	TGCGCCAGCAGTCAATCTAGGCGACCGACCACAGATACGCAGTATTTT
TRBJ2-2	NA	TRBV24-1	TRBD1	CATRDRNTGELFF	TGTGCCACCCGGGACAGGAACACCGGGGAGCTGTTTTTT
TRBJ1-5	NA	TRBV6-6	TRBD1	CASSVDRVGSQPQHF	TGTGCCAGCAGCGTTGACAGGGTCGGGAGTCAGCCCCAGCATTTT
TRBJ2-3	NA	TRBV20-1	NA	CSATVTDTQYF	TGCAGTGCTACCGTCACAGATACGCAGTATTTT
TRBJ2-7	few	TRBV7-2	NA	CASSWGLGYEQYF	TGTGCCAGCAGCTGGGGTCTAGGCTACGAGCAGTACTTC
TRBJ2-3	NA	TRBV29-1	NA	CSVRAGTSDTQYF	TGCAGCGTTCGCGCGGGGACCTCTGATACGCAGTATTTT
TRBJ1-2	NA	TRBV6-5	TRBD1	CASSYEQGVNRGYTF	TGTGCCAGCAGTTACGAACAGGGGGTGAATCGGGGCTACACCTTC
TRBJ2-5	once	TRBV30	NA	CAWSAGLEETQYF	TGTGCCTGGAGTGCCGGACTTGAAGAGACCCAGTACTTC
TRBJ2-1	NA	TRBV14	NA	CASSHGFWGSIIYEQFF	TGTGCCAGCAGCCACGGCTTTTGGGGGAGTATAATATATGAGCAGTTCTTC
TRBJ2-1	NA	TRBV3-1/TRBV3-2	NA	CASSQDGGGPYNEQFF	TGTGCCAGCAGCCAAGACGGGGGAGGCCCCTACAATGAGCAGTTCTTC
TRBJ1-5	NA	TRBV7-6	TRBD1	CASSLPRTGRISNQPQHF	TGTGCCAGCAGCTTACCACGGACAGGGAGAATTAGCAATCAGCCCCAGCATTTT
TRBJ2-5	NA	TRBV24-1	TRBD1	CATSDPDRGGETQYF	TGTGCCACCAGTGATCCCGACAGGGGTGGAGAGACCCAGTACTTC
TRBJ1-1	NA	TRBV7-2	NA	CASSFFPPGVGTEAFF	TGTGCCAGCAGCTTCTTCCCTCCAGGGGTAGGAACTGAAGCTTTCTTT
TRBJ2-5	NA	TRBV3-1/TRBV3-2	NA	CASSQMTAQETQYF	TGTGCCAGCAGCCAAATGACAGCACAAGAGACCCAGTACTTC
TRBJ2-2	once	TRBV3-1/TRBV3-2	NA	CASSQEGRARDTGELFF	TGTGCCAGCAGCCAAGAAGGCAGGGCGCGGGACACCGGGGAGCTGTTTTTT
TRBJ2-1	few	TRBV6-1	TRBD1	CASSDAPGTGYNEQFF	TGTGCCAGCAGTGATGCCCCCGGGACAGGTTACAATGAGCAGTTCTTC
TRBJ1-1	once	TRBV19	NA	CASSWGFSTEAFF	TGTGCCAGTAGTTGGGGGTTCAGCACTGAAGCTTTCTTT
TRBJ2-1	NA	TRBV7-9	NA	CASSFSSSYNEQFF	TGTGCCAGCAGCTTTTCCAGCTCCTACAATGAGCAGTTCTTC
TRBJ2-3	NA	TRBV6-1	TRBD2	CASSETLAGVSDTQYF	TGTGCCAGCAGTGAAACGCTAGCGGGAGTCTCAGATACGCAGTATTTT
TRBJ1-1	once	TRBV4-3	TRBD1	CASSQDRDEAFF	TGCGCCAGCAGCCAGGACAGGGATGAAGCTTTCTTT
TRBJ1-2	NA	TRBV5-4	NA	CASSLGRGPSYGYTF	TGTGCCAGCAGCCTCGGTAGGGGTCCATCCTATGGCTACACCTTC
TRBJ2-5	NA	TRBV20-1	NA	CSARVETQYF	TGCAGTGCTAGGGTAGAGACCCAGTACTTC
TRBJ2-1	NA	TRBV7-2	NA	CASSLAGEVYEQFF	TGTGCCAGCAGCTTAGCGGGCGAAGTGTATGAGCAGTTCTTC
TRBJ1-6	once	TRBV2	TRBD1	CARGGQGADSPLHF	TGTGCCAGAGGGGGACAGGGAGCGGATTCACCCCTCCACTTT
TRBJ1-5	NA	TRBV20-1	NA	CSASGGNNQPQHF	TGCAGTGCTAGTGGTGGGAACAATCAGCCCCAGCATTTT
TRBJ2-5	NA	TRBV10-3	TRBD1	CAISVTGQGWETQYF	TGTGCCATCAGTGTAACGGGACAGGGGTGGGAGACCCAGTACTTC
TRBJ2-2	few	TRBV6-4	NA	CASSTGEGTGELFF	TGTGCCAGCAGCACAGGGGAGGGCACCGGGGAGCTGTTTTTT
TRBJ1-2	NA	TRBV2	NA	CASSEERTESNGYTF	TGTGCCAGCAGTGAAGAGAGGACAGAGTCTAATGGCTACACCTTC
TRBJ2-5	once	TRBV3-1/TRBV3-2	NA	CASSQGLAGTLSETQYF	TGTGCCAGCAGCCAAGGCTTGGCAGGGACCCTTAGTGAGACCCAGTACTTC
TRBJ2-3	once	TRBV18	TRBD2	CASSLLGASGTATDTQYF	TGTGCCAGCTCACTCCTCGGGGCTAGCGGGACCGCCACAGATACGCAGTATTTT
TRBJ2-1	few	TRBV7-6	NA	CASSSKPPAAANEQFF	TGTGCCAGCAGCTCCAAACCCCCGGCAGCGGCCAATGAGCAGTTCTTC
TRBJ2-1	NA	TRBV28	TRBD1	CASSLVQGYMNEQFF	TGTGCCAGCAGTTTAGTACAGGGGTATATGAATGAGCAGTTCTTC
TRBJ2-2	once	TRBV28	NA	CASHRGGATGELFF	TGTGCCAGCCACAGGGGAGGCGCCACCGGGGAGCTGTTTTTT
TRBJ1-4	NA	TRBV14	NA	CASSPRQLLNEKLFF	TGTGCCAGCAGCCCCAGACAGCTTCTTAATGAAAAACTGTTTTTT
TRBJ1-2	NA	TRBV7-9	NA	CATATGFDYGYTF	TGTGCCACCGCCACGGGTTTTGACTATGGCTACACCTTC
TRBJ2-1	once	TRBV27	NA	CASTTGIPNNEQFF	TGTGCCAGCACGACAGGAATCCCCAACAATGAGCAGTTCTTC
TRBJ2-7	NA	TRBV6-5	TRBD2	CASSYAASGTYEQYF	TGTGCCAGCAGTTACGCGGCTAGCGGAACCTACGAGCAGTACTTC
TRBJ1-6	once	TRBV2	TRBD1	CASGRDRDSYNSPLHF	TGTGCCAGCGGAAGGGACAGGGATTCCTATAATTCACCCCTCCACTTT
TRBJ1-1	NA	TRBV5-5	NA	CASSLYFGEGRPGTEAFF	TGTGCCAGCAGCTTGTATTTCGGGGAGGGGAGGCCGGGGACTGAAGCTTTCTTT
TRBJ1-3	NA	TRBV6-6	NA	CASSYRTDSGNTIYF	TGTGCCAGCAGCTATCGGACAGACTCTGGAAACACCATATATTTT
TRBJ1-2	once	TRBV7-9	NA	CASSLGGVEYGYTF	TGTGCCAGCAGCTTAGGAGGGGTAGAGTATGGCTACACCTTC
TRBJ1-1	NA	TRBV6-6	TRBD1	CASSNRDRATEAFF	TGTGCCAGCAGTAACAGGGACAGGGCCACTGAAGCTTTCTTT
TRBJ2-2	NA	TRBV6-5	NA	CASSYSPGELFF	TGTGCCAGCAGTTACTCGCCCGGGGAGCTGTTTTTT
TRBJ1-6	NA	TRBV10-3	NA	CASSAGNSPLHF	TGTGCCTCCTCCGCAGGGAATTCACCCCTCCACTTT
TRBJ1-5	NA	TRBV10-2	NA	CASSESGGNQPQHF	TGCGCCAGCAGTGAGTCAGGGGGCAATCAGCCCCAGCATTTT
TRBJ2-7	NA	TRBV30	NA	CAWSVLEGEQYF	TGTGCCTGGAGTGTACTAGAGGGCGAGCAGTACTTC